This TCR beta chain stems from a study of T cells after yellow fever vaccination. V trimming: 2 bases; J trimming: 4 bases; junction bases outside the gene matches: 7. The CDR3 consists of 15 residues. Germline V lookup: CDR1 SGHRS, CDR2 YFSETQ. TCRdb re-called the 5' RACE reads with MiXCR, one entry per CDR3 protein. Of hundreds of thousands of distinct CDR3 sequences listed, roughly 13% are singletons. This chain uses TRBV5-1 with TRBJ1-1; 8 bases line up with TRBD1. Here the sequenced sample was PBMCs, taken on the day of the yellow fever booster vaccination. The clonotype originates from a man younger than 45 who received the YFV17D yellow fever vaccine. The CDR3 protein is CASSLPSDRGTEAFF. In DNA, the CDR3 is TGCGCCAGCAGCTTACCCTCAGACAGGGGCACTGAAGCTTTCTTT.